This T cell receptor (beta chain) was sequenced for a study of OX40 agonist ivuxolimab in advanced cancers. Regarding the study as a whole: There was clonal expansion of CD4+ and CD8+ blood T cells by week 6 at 0.1 to 3.0 mg/kg. Nonresponders, in some cases, also had low normalized T-cell clonal expansion.

Germline loops: CDR1 SGDLS, CDR2 YYNGEE. V lost 2 bases, J lost 10 bases, and 8 bases stayed unmatched. The CDR3 length is 15 residues. Concerning this clone: The target antigen is unknown.

The repertoire was sequenced with immunoSEQ multiplex PCR; TCRdb's copy has only in-frame clones and lacks some. The data show 55,000 to 75,000 clones, over 80% seen once. This material consisted of CD4+ or CD8+ T cells sorted from blood, taken in a trial of the OX40 agonist ivuxolimab. The TCR sequence derives from an adult with an advanced solid tumor such as melanoma, head and neck, liver or kidney cancer. The chain joins TRBV9 to TRBJ2-1, with 11 bases matching TRBD2. DNA of the CDR3: TGTGCCAGCAGCGTTTCTAGCGGGAGGTTCTTCGAGCAGTTCTTC. It translates to CASSVSSGRFFEQFF.